The entry that follows covers one T cell receptor beta chain sequence. This specimen belongs to a study of blood T cell repertoires in COVID-19. V lost 2 bases, J lost 7 bases, and 14 bases lay in between. The germline gives CDR1 MNHEY, CDR2 SVGAGI. The CDR3 has 15 residues. Repertoires were generated with immunoSEQ multiplex PCR, while TCRdb's copy carries only in-frame clones and drops some. The sample yields about 6,000 clones, 70% to 75% seen once. This TCR came from a man in his 60s with acute or convalescent COVID-19. Sample: peripheral blood. The chain uses TRBV6-5 and TRBJ1-4, with D possibly TRBD1 on 6 matching bases. The CDR3 protein is CASSYQRGTFEKLFF. The CDR3 DNA reads TGTGCCAGCAGTTACCAACGTGGGACATTTGAAAAACTGTTTTTT.